The entry that follows covers one T cell receptor beta chain sequence. Its matching antigen is unknown. The isolated RNA, all of it, was reverse transcribed, so expressed TCRB transcripts were what got sequenced. Profiling relied on immunoSEQ multiplex PCR, and the TCRdb table lists in-frame clones only, not all of them. The sample carries more than 25,000 clones, approximately 55% recorded once. This sample is part of a study of beta chain features in type 1 diabetes. Study-wide results and limits: All four CD4+ subsets from Type 1 diabetes patients carried moderately but significantly shorter TCRB CDR3s.

Via the markers CD45RO/CCR7/CD25/CD127/CD95/CD27, stem cell-like memory, regulatory, central memory and naive CD4+ cells were sorted. The germline V gene encodes CDR1 SNHLY and CDR2 FYNNEI. The CDR3 length is 17 residues. Trimming took 4 bases from V and 0 from J, leaving 17 bases between them. The chain recombines TRBV2 with TRBJ2-3; tentative D call: TRBD2 (6 bases). The receptor comes from a woman aged 18-35 years with type 1 diabetes. Sequencing was performed on Tregs from blood. The CDR3 bases are TGTGCCAGCAGTGTATTCTCCGGGACTTCTAGCACAGATACGCAGTATTTT. Its protein product is CASSVFSGTSSTDTQYF.